This T cell receptor beta chain is drawn from a study of T cells in Graves' hyperthyroidism and ophthalmopathy. Diagnosis relied on clinical symptoms, serum thyroxine and TRAb, thyroid ultrasound and orbital computed tomography. Study outcomes and limitations: Blood also showed most of the thyroid clonotypes that were expanded above 0.001. In simple terms, a model built on 13 V-J features told ophthalmopathy apart from stable hyperthyroidism.

Amplification of TCR beta CDR3 regions was performed using RNA transcripts as template. HTBI primers were used for first-round RT-PCR of the TCR CDR3. TCRdb reanalysed the multiplex PCR reads using MiXCR and keeps one entry per CDR3 protein. In the table there are about 480,000 distinct CDR3 sequences, 14% of which are singletons. This CDR3 has 13 residues. Trimming removed 0 bases from V and 3 bases from J, with 6 bases in between. Germline V CDR1 and CDR2: MGHRA, YSYEKL. This clonotype showed up just a few times. Its antigen is not identified. The sample consisted of blood. The V gene is TRBV4-1, the J gene TRBJ2-7, with unresolved D. This clonotype was sampled from a woman under 30 with Graves' hyperthyroidism. CDR3 in DNA: TGCGCCAGCAGCCAAGATTGGTTCTACGAGCAGTACGTC. Translated, it gives CASSQDWFYEQYV.